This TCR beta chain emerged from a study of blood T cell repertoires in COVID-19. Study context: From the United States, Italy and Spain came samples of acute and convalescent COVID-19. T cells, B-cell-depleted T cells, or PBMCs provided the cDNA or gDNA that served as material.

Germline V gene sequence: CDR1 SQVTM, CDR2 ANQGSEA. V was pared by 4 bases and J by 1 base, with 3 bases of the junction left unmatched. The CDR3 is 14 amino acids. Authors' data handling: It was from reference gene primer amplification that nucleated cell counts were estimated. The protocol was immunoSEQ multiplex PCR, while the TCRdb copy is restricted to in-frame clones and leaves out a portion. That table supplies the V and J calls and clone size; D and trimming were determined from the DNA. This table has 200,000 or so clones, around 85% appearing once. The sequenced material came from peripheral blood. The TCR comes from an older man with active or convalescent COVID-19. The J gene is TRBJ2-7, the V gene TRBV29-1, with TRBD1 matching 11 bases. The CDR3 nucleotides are TGCAGCGTTGGGGACAGGGGGAGGTCCTACGAGCAGTACTTC. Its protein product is CSVGDRGRSYEQYF.